The 30 T cell receptor beta chains below come from one sample, sequenced in a study of shared clonotypes between healthy human individuals. TCRdb's table, derived via immunoSEQ multiplex PCR, lists solely in-frame clones and lacks some. The table lists 2 million to 2.5 million clones, about 92% of them singletons. Sequencing was done on a sample of naive CD4+ T cells from PBMCs. The subset: CD45RA+ positively selected. Receptors were obtained from a man aged 18 to 29 in good health. Some clones in this sample may be carry-over from other donors' samples.

The chain links TRBV18 to TRBJ2-1; no reliable D call. The length of the CDR3 is 12 residues. V lost 3 bases and J lost 9, with 9 bases in between. Per germline, CDR1 KGHSH and CDR2 LQKENI. CDR3: CASSPASGEQFF. The CDR3 coding sequence is TGTGCCAGCTCACCTGCGAGTGGTGAGCAGTTCTTC.

This chain uses TRBV11-2 with TRBJ1-3, with D unclear. The germline gives CDR1 SGHAT, CDR2 FQNNGV. CDR3 size: 18 residues. The ends were cut back, 5 bases at V and 2 bases at J, with 22 bases in the middle. The CDR3, as DNA: TGTGCCAGCAGCCCCCGTGGGCCCTCTTCGGGTCCTGGAAACACCATATATTTT. Residues: CASSPRGPSSGPGNTIYF.

The V gene is TRBV19, the J gene TRBJ1-2, with 8 nucleotides matching TRBD1. Germline V gives CDR1 LNHDA, CDR2 SQIVND (reference sequence). This CDR3 is 15 amino acids long. V trimming: 5 bases; J trimming: 4 bases; junction bases outside the gene matches: 9. The CDR3 sequence is CASSRSGQGIYGYTF. In nucleotides, the CDR3 is TGTGCCAGTAGTCGCAGCGGACAGGGTATCTATGGCTACACCTTC.

This clone came up once. Other DNA sequences in this specimen translate into the identical CDR3. The rearrangement links TRBV5-4 to TRBJ2-3; 7 positions agree with TRBD1. The CDR3 has 13 amino acids. The V gene's germline CDR1 is SGHNT and CDR2 YYREEE (reference sequence). The trim removed 3 bases at V and 3 bases at J, leaving 1 base unmatched. The CDR3 DNA reads as TGTGCCAGCAGCTACAGGGGTACAGATACGCAGTATTTT. It yields the protein CASSYRGTDTQYF.

The chain is built from TRBV19 and TRBJ2-6; no clear D. The CDR3 extends over 15 amino acids. CDR1 and CDR2 from the germline V gene are LNHDA and SQIVND (reference sequence). DNA for the CDR3: TGTGCAACACCCCGGCACAGCGACGATGTCAACGTCCTGACTTTC. Translation: CATPRHSDDVNVLTF.

J is TRBJ1-6 and V is TRBV6-1; 9 positions match TRBD1. Trimming at V came to 8 bases and at J to 7 bases, leaving 9 bases not matched to a gene. Germline V lookup: CDR1 MNHNS, CDR2 SASEGT. The CDR3 consists of 15 residues. For the CDR3, the DNA is TGTGCCAGCGTTTCACAGGGGGCAGGAAATTCACCCCTCCACTTT. Translation: CASVSQGAGNSPLHF.

The J gene is TRBJ2-1, the V gene TRBV29-1, with a tentative D call TRBD2 (6 bases). Germline lookup yields CDR1 SQVTM and CDR2 ANQGSEA. Trimming cost V 7 bases and J 2 bases, with 15 bases left between them. The CDR3 contains 14 residues. CDR3 sequence: CSALTRLPYNEQFF. The CDR3 DNA reads as TGCAGCGCATTGACTAGACTCCCCTACAATGAGCAGTTCTTC.

The rearrangement uses TRBV7-8 and TRBJ2-3; D perhaps matches TRBD2 (6 bases). CDR1 SGHVS and CDR2 FQNEAQ come from the germline V gene. The CDR3 is 15 residues long. V was pared by 6 bases and J by 7 bases, with 20 bases between. The CDR3 loop is CASRPSEGFTYTQYF. DNA of the CDR3: TGTGCCAGCAGACCGTCGGAGGGATTCACTTATACGCAGTATTTT.

The chain uses TRBV28 and TRBJ2-7; unclear D gene. The CDR3 is made up of 15 amino acids. Deletions cut 8 bases from V and 0 bases from J, with 17 bases between. Germline V gene sequence: CDR1 MDHEN, CDR2 SYDVKM. CDR3 sequence: CASGYELGSSYEQYF. CDR3 nucleotide sequence: TGTGCCAGCGGTTACGAGCTTGGAAGCTCCTACGAGCAGTACTTC.

The V call is TRBV27, the J call TRBJ1-5; D is ambiguous. From germline, CDR1 is MNHEY and CDR2 SMNVEV (reference sequence). The germline V and J ends were trimmed by 6 bases and 0 bases, with 15 bases remaining between them. The CDR3 sequence is 16 residues long. CDR3 region: CASRSHRTDSNQPQHF. The CDR3 region has the DNA TGTGCCAGCAGATCTCATAGGACGGATAGCAATCAGCCCCAGCATTTT.

The gene calls are TRBV11-2 and TRBJ1-5; D unclear. Trimming left V 5 bases short and J 0 bases short, with 11 bases between. This CDR3 is built from 15 residues. Per the germline V gene, CDR1 is SGHAT and CDR2 is FQNNGV. Written as DNA, the CDR3 is TGTGCCAGCAGCCAGGACGGATATAGCAATCAGCCCCAGCATTTT. Its protein product is CASSQDGYSNQPQHF.

A word on this clone: The same CDR3 arises from other DNA sequences in this sample as well. The rearrangement uses TRBV18 and TRBJ1-1, with 10 nucleotides matching TRBD1. Germline CDR1 KGHSH, CDR2 LQKENI. Unmatched junction bases numbered 3, after V lost 4 bases and J lost 4 bases. This CDR3 is 14 amino acids long. The CDR3 DNA reads TGTGCCAGCTCACAAGGACAGGGGGGCACTGAAGCTTTCTTT. This gives the protein CASSQGQGGTEAFF.

CDR3 protein: CASKLGTSNTGELFF. The CDR3 nucleotides read TGTGCCAGCAAGCTGGGGACTAGTAACACCGGGGAGCTGTTTTTT. The chain recombines TRBV9 with TRBJ2-2; TRBD2 matches at 8 bases. The germline V gene has CDR1 SGDLS and CDR2 YYNGEE. The CDR3 length is 15 residues. With V trimmed by 6 bases and J by 2 bases, 6 bases remained unmatched.

This clone was observed a single time. The chain joins TRBV7-8 to TRBJ2-3, with 7 bases matching TRBD1. The CDR3 length is 14 residues. After removal of 5 bases from V and 2 bases from J, the junction contained 4 bases not matched to a gene. Germline CDR1 and CDR2: SGHVS and FQNEAQ. DNA of the CDR3: TGTGCCAGCAGCCAAGGACAGGACACAGATACGCAGTATTTT. Protein product: CASSQGQDTDTQYF.

The rearrangement uses TRBV29-1 and TRBJ2-4; 8 bases line up with TRBD1. J gave up 0 bases and V 5 bases, and 6 bases lay outside the gene matches. Germline V gene lookup returns CDR1 SQVTM and CDR2 ANQGSEA. The CDR3 has 15 amino acids. CDR3 sequence reads: CSVRTGLRAKNIQYF. CDR3 in DNA: TGCAGCGTTAGGACAGGGCTGAGAGCCAAAAACATTCAGTACTTC.

This rearrangement joins TRBV7-3 to TRBJ1-2; D remains unclear. Germline V gives CDR1 SGHTA, CDR2 FQGTGA. V was cut by 5 bases and J by 2 bases, with 15 bases left in between. CDR3 size: 15 residues. CDR3 bases: TGTGCCAGCAGCCTAGCGTACGTTGCAAACTATGGCTACACCTTC. It is translated as CASSLAYVANYGYTF.

This clone was detected only once. The chain carries TRBV28 and TRBJ1-2; 11 bases agree with TRBD1. Germline CDR1 and CDR2: MDHEN and SYDVKM. After removal of 6 bases from V and 7 bases from J, the junction contained 7 bases not matched to a gene. The CDR3 has 14 residues. Here the CDR3 DNA reads TGTGCCAGCAGGTTGACGGGACAGGGGGTTGGCTACACCTTC. It yields the protein CASRLTGQGVGYTF.

The chain joins TRBV9 to TRBJ2-7; 8 bases are a match to TRBD2. Germline CDR1 reads SGDLS; CDR2 reads YYNGEE. The V segment lost 3 bases and the J segment 6 bases; nucleotides outside the gene matches: 8. The length of the CDR3 is 14 residues. Here the CDR3 DNA reads TGTGCCAGCAGCGGCTTCGGGGGGGCCTCCGAGCAGTACTTC. It translates to CASSGFGGASEQYF.

The chain has TRBV6-4 and TRBJ2-1, with TRBD2 as a possible D gene (6 bases). V was cut by 4 bases and J by 10 bases, with 20 bases left in between. The CDR3 runs 15 residues. The V gene's germline CDR1 is MRHNA and CDR2 SNTAGT. The CDR3 sequence is CASSGEAGSTGEQFF. The CDR3 coding sequence is TGTGCCAGCAGTGGGGAGGCGGGATCGACTGGAGAGCAGTTCTTC.

This clone was picked up one time. The chain joins TRBV14 to TRBJ2-5, with no clear D. The CDR3 extends over 13 amino acids. The V end lost 4 bases, the J end lost 7 bases, and 13 bases lay between the germline ends. The germline V gene encodes CDR1 SGHDN and CDR2 FVKESK. In DNA form, the CDR3 reads TGTGCCAGCAGCCGAGAAATAATGGGGACCCAGTACTTC. Amino acids: CASSREIMGTQYF. Filled out from reference TRBV14 and TRBJ2-5, the complete variable domain reads EAGVTQFPSHSVIEKGQTVTLRCDPISGHDNLYWYRRVMGKEIKFLLHFVKESKQDESGMPNNRFLAERTGGTYSTLKVQPAELEDSGVYFCASSREIMGTQYFGPGTRLLVL.

The chain links TRBV19 to TRBJ1-5, with 7 bases matching TRBD1. CDR3 length: 16 residues. Germline V gene lookup returns CDR1 LNHDA and CDR2 SQIVND (reference sequence). V was clipped by 5 bases and J by 2 bases; unmatched bases: 9. This chain's CDR3 is CASSSRGRWGNQPQHF. The CDR3 DNA reads as TGTGCCAGTAGTTCAAGGGGGCGTTGGGGCAATCAGCCCCAGCATTTT.

This chain links TRBV5-1 with TRBJ2-5; 12 bases align to TRBD2. Germline-derived CDR1 and CDR2 are SGHRS and YFSETQ. After removal of 2 bases from V and 5 bases from J, the junction contained 7 bases not matched to a gene. The CDR3 totals 16 residues. Here the CDR3 reads CASSFLLAGGLETQYF. CDR3 bases: TGCGCCAGCAGCTTCCTTCTAGCGGGAGGGCTGGAGACCCAGTACTTC.

The chain is built from TRBV28 and TRBJ2-7; D might be TRBD1 (6 bases). V was trimmed by 2 bases and J by 2 bases, leaving 13 bases between them. There are 15 residues in the CDR3. Germline V gene sequence: CDR1 MDHEN, CDR2 SYDVKM. CDR3 nucleotides: TGTGCCAGCAGTTTAGCCGCTGCAGGGGCCTACGAGCAGTACTTC. Its translation is CASSLAAAGAYEQYF.

The DNA for the CDR3 is TGCGCCAGCAGCCCGGGGGTCGCTCCTAACACTGAAGCTTTCTTT. This translates into CASSPGVAPNTEAFF. The rearrangement uses TRBV5-1 and TRBJ1-1, with TRBD1 as a possible D gene (5 bases). CDR3 length: 15 residues. Per germline, CDR1 SGHRS and CDR2 YFSETQ. Deletions cut 4 bases from V and 2 bases from J, with 15 bases between.

The CDR3 bases are TGTGCCACCAAACTTAGGCGACTAGCGGGAGTAGCAGATACGCAGTATTTT. Translation gives CATKLRRLAGVADTQYF. This sequence joins TRBV10-3 and TRBJ2-3, with 12 bases aligning to TRBD2. V trimming: 10 bases; J trimming: 4 bases; junction bases outside the gene matches: 15. Germline values: CDR1 ENHRY, CDR2 SYGVKD. The CDR3 runs to 17 residues.

The chain combines TRBV7-6 with TRBJ1-4, with 7 nucleotides matching TRBD1. CDR1 SGHVS and CDR2 FNYEAQ come from the germline V gene. Trimming took 5 bases from V and 0 from J; bases not matched to a gene: 12. The CDR3 covers 18 residues. The CDR3 loop reads CASSRKPGTAATNEKLFF. The CDR3 DNA reads as TGTGCCAGCAGCAGAAAACCCGGGACAGCCGCAACTAATGAAAAACTGTTTTTT.

This clone is a singleton in its sample. This chain uses TRBV7-9 with TRBJ1-1; no definite D call. This CDR3 is 14 amino acids long. V shed 2 bases and J shed 3 bases, with 10 bases lying between them. The germline V gene encodes CDR1 SEHNR and CDR2 FQNEAQ (reference sequence). DNA of the CDR3: TGTGCCAGCAGCTTATCGGGCAGCTACACTGAAGCTTTCTTT. As protein: CASSLSGSYTEAFF. The whole variable domain, remainder taken from reference TRBV7-9 and TRBJ1-1, is DTGVSQNPRHKITKRGQNVTFRCDPISEHNRLYWYRQTLGQGPEFLTYFQNEAQLEKSRLLSDRFSAERPKGSFSTLEIQRTEQGDSAMYLCASSLSGSYTEAFFGQGTRLTVV.

The chain combines TRBV20-1 with TRBJ2-7, with D tentatively TRBD2 (5 bases). The CDR3 sequence is 11 residues long. Trimming cost V 8 bases and J 9 bases, with 17 bases left between them. CDR1 is DFQATT and CDR2 is SNEGSKA in the germline V gene (reference sequence). CDR3 in DNA: TGCAGTTCCATAGCGACCACCGGGCAGTACTTC. Translated, it gives CSSIATTGQYF.

V is TRBV11-3 and J is TRBJ2-3, with TRBD1 matching over 8 bases. Trimming removed 5 bases from V and 2 bases from J; junction bases left unmatched: 6. The germline gives CDR1 SGHNT, CDR2 YENEEA. The CDR3 has 15 amino acids. The CDR3 sequence is CASSKGQGNTDTQYF. DNA for the CDR3: TGTGCCAGCAGCAAAGGACAGGGAAACACAGATACGCAGTATTTT.

V is TRBV11-2 and J is TRBJ1-2, with D unresolved. CDR1 and CDR2 (germline): SGHAT, FQNNGV. CDR3 length: 13 residues. V shed 2 bases and J shed 8 bases, with 12 bases lying between them. The CDR3 DNA sequence: TGTGCCAGCAGCTTAACAGCCGGCGGGGGCTACACCTTC. It yields the protein CASSLTAGGGYTF.